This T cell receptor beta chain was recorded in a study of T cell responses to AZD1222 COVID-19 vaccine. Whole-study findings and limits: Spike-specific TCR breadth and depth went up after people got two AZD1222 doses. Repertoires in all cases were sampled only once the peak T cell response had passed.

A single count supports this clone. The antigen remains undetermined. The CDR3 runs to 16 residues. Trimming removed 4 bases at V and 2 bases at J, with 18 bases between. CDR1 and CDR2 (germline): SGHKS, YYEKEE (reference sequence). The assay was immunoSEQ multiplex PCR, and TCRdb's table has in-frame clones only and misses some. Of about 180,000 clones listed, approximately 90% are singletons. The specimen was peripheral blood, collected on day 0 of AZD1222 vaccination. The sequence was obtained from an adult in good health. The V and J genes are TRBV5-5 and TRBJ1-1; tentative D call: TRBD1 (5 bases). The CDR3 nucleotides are TGTGCCAGCAGCCGTTCTACAGGACCACTTAACACTGAAGCTTTCTTT. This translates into CASSRSTGPLNTEAFF.